Each of the 20 T cell receptor beta chains below was sequenced from the same sample in a study of Ad26.COV2.S vaccination and SARS-CoV-2 variants. Here immunoSEQ multiplex PCR was the method, and the copy in TCRdb shows in-frame clones only, minus some. The profile covers under 500,000 clones, with approximately 90% appearing a single time and approximately 1.7% taken by the ten largest. The sample's treatment: about 20 received Ad26.COV2.S at low or high dose, single or two shots; about 5 received placebo; per-sample allocation not given. Day 63 after the first vaccine or placebo injection was the time point for sampling. The sequenced sample was peripheral blood, obtained in a trial of Ad26.COV2.S vaccine versus placebo. These TCRs come from a person between 18 and 59 years old who received the Ad26.COV2.S COVID-19 vaccine or a placebo.

The V call is TRBV10-3, the J call TRBJ1-2; 9 positions agree with TRBD1. The V gene's germline CDR1 is ENHRY and CDR2 SYGVKD. The CDR3 runs 13 residues. After removal of 4 bases from V and 8 bases from J, the junction contained 5 bases not matched to a gene. The CDR3 reads CAISGPGTGGYTF. As DNA, the CDR3 is TGTGCCATCAGTGGTCCCGGGACAGGGGGCTACACCTTC.

The rearrangement uses TRBV10-1 and TRBJ2-2; unclear D gene. Trimming pared 8 bases from V and 1 base from J, leaving 8 bases between. The CDR3 has 13 residues. In germline, CDR1 is WNHNN, CDR2 SYGVQD (reference sequence). The CDR3: CASGERNTGELFF. Written as DNA, the CDR3 is TGCGCCAGCGGGGAAAGGAACACCGGGGAGCTGTTTTTT.

This rearrangement joins TRBV19 to TRBJ2-7, with D perhaps matching TRBD1 (5 bases). CDR3 length: 17 amino acids. The germline V gene has CDR1 LNHDA and CDR2 SQIVND (reference sequence). The V end was cut by 5 bases, the J end by 3 bases, with 23 bases between. The CDR3 reads CASSPYDRLDPYYEQYF. DNA for the CDR3: TGTGCCAGTAGTCCCTACGACAGACTCGATCCCTACTACGAGCAGTACTTC.

The rearrangement uses TRBV19 and TRBJ1-3; D ambiguous. This CDR3 has 13 amino acids. Germline V gene lookup returns CDR1 LNHDA and CDR2 SQIVND (reference sequence). V was trimmed by 3 bases and J by 4 bases, leaving 7 bases between them. The DNA for the CDR3 is TGTGCCAGTAGTATGGGGAGAGGAAACACCATATATTTT. This gives the protein CASSMGRGNTIYF.

The genes are TRBV2 and TRBJ1-2; D unclear. Between the trimmed V and J ends, which lost 7 bases and 8 bases, there was a span of 11 bases. The CDR3 runs to 11 residues. The germline V gene has CDR1 SNHLY and CDR2 FYNNEI. The CDR3 region is CASTTTGGYTF. DNA of the CDR3: TGTGCCAGCACCACCACTGGCGGCTACACCTTC.

The rearrangement joins TRBV9 to TRBJ1-2; 8 bases are shared with TRBD1. After removal of 3 bases from V and 4 bases from J, the junction contained 8 bases not matched to a gene. The CDR3 length is 15 residues. Germline V gene sequence: CDR1 SGDLS, CDR2 YYNGEE. The CDR3 nucleotides are TGTGCCAGCAGCGCCTTCGATGGACAGGGCTATGGCTACACCTTC. Protein sequence: CASSAFDGQGYGYTF.

The chain uses TRBV6-2 or TRBV6-3 and TRBJ2-7; D remains ambiguous. The length of the CDR3 is 17 residues. V was clipped by 0 bases and J by 1 base, with 16 bases between them. CDR1 is MNHEY and CDR2 is SVGEGT in the germline V gene. CDR3 DNA: TGTGCCAGCAGTTACTCGATGACGGCCACTAATTCCTACGAGCAGTACTTC. Amino acid sequence: CASSYSMTATNSYEQYF.

The rearrangement uses TRBV5-3 and TRBJ1-3, with TRBD1 matching over 9 bases. TRBV5-3 is marked as an open reading frame, function uncertain. This CDR3 has 15 residues. Germline trimming cut 3 bases from V and 6 bases from J; bases unmatched to any gene: 7. CDR3 DNA sequence: TGTGCCAGAAGCTCTCTGGACAGGGGTACAAACACCATATATTTT. Its translation is CARSSLDRGTNTIYF.

The J gene is TRBJ2-7, the V gene TRBV20-1, with a weak D call TRBD2 (5 bases). This CDR3 has 11 amino acids. Germline loops: CDR1 DFQATT, CDR2 SNEGSKA (reference sequence). With 0 bases removed from V and 9 bases from J, the gap between germline ends came to 9 bases. In nucleotides, the CDR3 is TGCAGTGCTAGAGATTCGCGGGTGCAGTACTTC. As protein: CSARDSRVQYF.

The rearrangement joins TRBV19 to TRBJ1-2; 7 positions match TRBD1. Germline CDR1 and CDR2: LNHDA and SQIVND (reference sequence). The junction had 7 bases not matched to a gene; V was cut back by 3 bases and J by 6 bases. CDR3 length: 14 residues. The CDR3 is CASSISGQADGYTF. The CDR3, as DNA: TGTGCCAGTAGTATTTCTGGACAGGCTGATGGCTACACCTTC.

This sequence joins TRBV7-9 and TRBJ2-7; D is perhaps TRBD1 (5 bases). Germline CDR1 is SEHNR and CDR2 is FQNEAQ (reference sequence). The CDR3 contains 12 residues. Trimming stripped 2 bases from V and 7 bases from J, with 9 bases between. The CDR3 spells CASSLRGNEQYF. CDR3 sequence (DNA): TGTGCCAGCAGCTTAAGGGGAAATGAGCAGTACTTC.

The V call is TRBV18, the J call TRBJ2-2; a possible D gene is TRBD2 (6 bases). Per the germline V gene, CDR1 is KGHSH and CDR2 is LQKENI. This CDR3 comprises 16 residues. The V gene lost 3 bases and the J gene lost 0 bases, with 11 bases spanning the gap. The chain's CDR3 is CASSPGLPANTGELFF. The CDR3 nucleotides read TGTGCCAGCTCACCGGGACTGCCCGCGAACACCGGGGAGCTGTTTTTT.

The chain employs TRBV27 and TRBJ1-1; tentatively, D is TRBD1 (6 bases). With 6 bases removed from V and 2 bases from J, the gap between germline ends came to 13 bases. The CDR3 is made up of 14 amino acids. Germline CDR1 is MNHEY and CDR2 is SMNVEV (reference sequence). CDR3 region: CASRRTVDNTEAFF. The CDR3 nucleotides are TGTGCCAGCAGACGGACAGTCGATAACACTGAAGCTTTCTTT.

J is TRBJ1-1 and V is TRBV4-1; tentatively, D is TRBD1 (5 bases). The germline V gene has CDR1 MGHRA and CDR2 YSYEKL. The CDR3 covers 15 residues. Trimming took off 0 bases at V and 2 bases at J, with 10 bases between the two ends. The CDR3 here is CASSQDHGGNTEAFF. CDR3 sequence (DNA): TGCGCCAGCAGCCAAGATCACGGGGGAAACACTGAAGCTTTCTTT.

The chain uses TRBV12-3 or TRBV12-4 and TRBJ1-4, with D unclear. This CDR3 spans 12 amino acids. V lost 6 bases and J lost 8, with 10 bases in between. As DNA, the CDR3 is TGTGCCAGCAGCTGGGTTCGGGAAAAACTGTTTTTT. It yields the protein CASSWVREKLFF.

The V gene is TRBV7-2, the J gene TRBJ2-1; 14 bases match TRBD2. V lost 2 bases, J lost 0 bases, and 6 bases stayed unmatched. The CDR3 is 19 amino acids. CDR1 is SGHTA and CDR2 is FQGNSA in the germline V gene. CDR3 nucleotide sequence: TGTGCCAGCAGCTTATCGGGACTAGCGGGGGATCCCTCCTACAATGAGCAGTTCTTC. Its protein product is CASSLSGLAGDPSYNEQFF.

The chain uses TRBV6-1 and TRBJ2-5, with TRBD2 identical over 7 bases. The CDR3 extends over 16 amino acids. CDR1 and CDR2 (germline): MNHNS, SASEGT. Trimming took 1 base from V and 4 from J; bases not matched to a gene: 9. This chain's CDR3 is CASSEEMYSGGETQYF. The CDR3 nucleotides read TGTGCCAGCAGTGAAGAGATGTACTCGGGGGGAGAGACCCAGTACTTC.

V usage is TRBV28 and J usage is TRBJ2-7; either TRBD1 or TRBD2 may fit D (5 bases each). Germline assignment: CDR1 MDHEN and CDR2 SYDVKM. Trimming took 6 bases from V and 5 from J, leaving 14 bases between them. The CDR3 covers 13 residues. The CDR3 is CASRTQGVHEQYF. CDR3 nucleotides: TGTGCCAGCAGGACGCAGGGAGTACACGAGCAGTACTTC.

This chain uses TRBV5-6 with TRBJ1-6; 7 nucleotides align to TRBD1. Germline CDR1 reads SGHDT; CDR2 reads YYEEEE. V was pared by 1 base and J by 9 bases, with 4 bases of the junction left unmatched. The CDR3 loop spans 14 amino acids. The CDR3 sequence is CASSLYRGSSPLHF. The CDR3 coding sequence is TGTGCCAGCAGCTTGTACAGGGGAAGTTCACCCCTCCACTTT.

In nucleotides, the CDR3 is TGTGCCAGCAGCGAAGGGCAGGGACAAAAACTGTTTTTT. It encodes CASSEGQGQKLFF. The chain joins TRBV5-4 to TRBJ1-4; D perhaps matches TRBD1 (5 bases). CDR1 SGHNT and CDR2 YYREEE come from the germline V gene (reference sequence). The CDR3 spans 13 residues. The ends were cut back, 4 bases at V and 9 bases at J, with 13 bases in the middle.